This T cell receptor beta chain appears in the sequencing data of a study of T cell responses to AZD1222 COVID-19 vaccine. The CDR3 has 16 amino acids. The V segment lost 3 bases and the J segment 3 bases; nucleotides outside the gene matches: 10. In germline, CDR1 is SNHLY, CDR2 FYNNEI. The protocol was immunoSEQ multiplex PCR, while the TCRdb copy is restricted to in-frame clones and leaves out a portion. This table holds about 130,000 clones, roughly 93% found once. This rearrangement joins TRBV2 to TRBJ2-5; 7 bases line up with TRBD2. Sequenced here: peripheral blood, sampled 28 days after the second AZD1222 dose. The clonotype comes from an adult who received the AZD1222 COVID-19 vaccine. DNA for the CDR3: TGTGCCAGCAGTGATTTGTTGCTAGCGGAGAAAGAGACCCAGTACTTC. It yields the protein CASSDLLLAEKETQYF. The whole variable domain, filled in from reference TRBV2 and TRBJ2-5, reads EPEVTQTPSHQVTQMGQEVILRCVPISNHLYFYWYRQILGQKVEFLVSFYNNEISEKSEIFDDQFSVERPDGSNFTLKIRSTKLEDSAMYFCASSDLLLAEKETQYFGPGTRLLVL.